The source of this TCR beta chain is a study of blood T cells in healthy people across ages (dated by TCRdb to the mid-2010s). As for the study more broadly: Template switching captured roughly one uniquely barcoded TCR beta cDNA molecule per two T cells in model experiments. Donors of different ages were randomly distributed across sequencing lanes to avoid experimental bias. Four age groups were formed from the donors: young (average approximately 16 years), middle-aged (approximately 39), aged (roughly 58) and long-lived (less than 85). The study measured age-related changes in TCR beta repertoire diversity using deep sequencing normalized with unique cDNA molecular identifiers. For two donors (one aged 18 to 30 and one aged 80 or older), the study analyzed two additional independent replicas of 1 million unique cDNA reads from the same blood draw.

This clonotype was detected once. This receptor's antigen is unknown. One junction end does not reproduce the germline sequence, and a read error may be involved. Beyond this particular receptor, the publication reports: Because the CMV infection status of the donors was unknown, age-related changes in expanded clonotypes may potentially have been confounded. Total diversity estimates from one million sequenced T cells were considered lower bounds and underestimates. There was a strong correlation between observed TCR beta diversity and the percentage of naive T cells measured by flow cytometry. The long-lived group showed more naive CD4+ T cells, fewer expanded clones and increased TCR diversity than the aged group, suggesting age selection. Since profiling was done on bulk unsorted PBMCs, naive and antigen-experienced compartments could not be conclusively compared. As age increased, observed TCR beta diversity per million T cells dropped in a roughly linear way, and a significant reduction was already evident by age about 40.

The donors were roughly 40 Caucasian individuals from Russia, aged about 6 to 100 years, who were systemically healthy. About 9.8 milliliters of peripheral blood were drawn from each donor into EDTA-treated Vacutainer tubes. Ficoll-Paque density-gradient centrifugation was used to isolate PBMCs, with at least 7 million obtained per sample. Trizol reagent was used to extract total RNA from the PBMCs, yielding at least 5.5 micrograms per sample. The percentages of naive CD45RAhigh/CD27high T cells were determined by flow cytometry on a PBMC aliquot from every donor. There are 12 amino acids in the CDR3, from cysteine to phenylalanine inclusive. Left in the record is the CDR3 DNA by itself, 36 bases read in frame from the first base. CDR1 and CDR2, looked up from the germline V gene, are SQVTM and ANQGSEA. The library was made by 5' RACE. TCRdb records Illumina HiSeq 2500 as the sequencer. A second PCR of about 7 to 12 cycles was run with a J-beta primer mix and a sample-barcoded 5' primer. A template-switch 5' adaptor carrying 12 random nucleotides introduced a unique molecular identifier onto each TCR beta cDNA molecule. Each sample yielded at least 3 million CDR3-containing paired-end reads. The Mint cDNA synthesis kit, primed by a TRBC-specific oligonucleotide, was used to synthesize first-strand cDNA from all RNA. After uracil-DNA glycosylase treatment, a first 18-cycle PCR used universal primers M1SS and BC2_uni_R on all cDNA. The authors' analysis ran thus. For normalization, 1 million high-quality reads, each with a distinct molecular identifier, were randomly selected from each sample. Reads sharing molecular identifiers were discarded rather than binned into consensus sequences. MiTCR, with a Q25 quality threshold and the strictest error-elimination algorithm, was used for CDR3 identification, clonotype clustering and error correction. A nonparametric unseen species model with Euler transformation was used to estimate lower-bound total TCR beta diversity. TCRdb applied fastp at Q25 and MiXCR to the public reads, then kept only in-frame beta chains. One record per CDR3 amino acid sequence lists the most common genes and DNA. Clone size and V and J calls follow TCRdb, not the original study. In all, the sample holds 700,000 to 1,000,000 distinct CDR3 sequences, and about 42% of those were seen once. Clones ranked in the top ten supply roughly 19% of the sample.

The chain is assembled from TRBV29-1 and TRBJ2-3; the D gene is perhaps TRBD2, from 5 matching bases. The receptor comes from a man aged 60-69 years in good health. Sequenced: blood. This receptor has the CDR3 CSGVSMGDTRYF. The nucleotides read TGCAGCGGGGTATCGATGGGAGATACGCGGTATTTT.